The clone carrying this TCR beta chain was seen a few times. The data were obtained in a study of blood T cell repertoires in COVID-19. Overall study context: There were acute and convalescent COVID-19 samples, and they came from the United States, Italy and Spain. Sources were T cells, B-cell-depleted T cells, or PBMCs; the material itself was cDNA or gDNA.

Per the original methods: Reference gene primer amplification in the assay estimated nucleated cell counts. Method: immunoSEQ multiplex PCR; TCRdb's copy keeps in-frame clones and lacks some. The D gene and trimming were derived from the DNA, and the V and J assignments and clone size from that table. This sample has 270,000 or so clones, with approximately 86% found just once. Between the trimmed V and J ends, which lost 6 bases and 5 bases, there was a span of 20 bases. Germline lookup yields CDR1 MNHNY and CDR2 SVGAGI (reference sequence). CDR3 size: 16 residues. Specimen: peripheral blood. The gene calls are TRBV6-6 and TRBJ2-1, with D perhaps TRBD1 (7 bases). The clonotype comes from a woman between 18 and 29 years old with acute or convalescent COVID-19. The CDR3 protein is CASRPIAGGGNNEQFF. CDR3 sequence (DNA): TGTGCCAGCAGACCAATCGCAGGGGGAGGAAACAATGAGCAGTTCTTC.